This entry lists 29 T cell receptor beta chains sequenced from one sample in a study of identical twins. From the 5' RACE reads, TCRdb called clonotypes with MiXCR, one entry per CDR3 protein. The sample records 500,000 to 650,000 distinct CDR3 sequences, about 20% being singletons. The same sample was also studied in work on yellow fever vaccine responses in identical twins.

The sequenced material came from CD4+ T cells sorted from blood. The receptor source for this set is a woman under 30 in good health.

This clonotype has just a few counts. The V and J genes are TRBV18 and TRBJ2-1; TRBD1 aligns across 7 bases. Germline loops: CDR1 KGHSH, CDR2 LQKENI. The CDR3 totals 16 residues. Trimming removed 4 bases from V and 6 bases from J; junction bases left unmatched: 12. This CDR3 is CASSLTDRSLGNEQFF. CDR3 bases: TGTGCCAGCTCACTAACGGACAGGTCGTTGGGCAATGAGCAGTTCTTC.

This clonotype appeared a few times. J is TRBJ2-1 and V is TRBV27; 7 nucleotides line up with TRBD2. The germline CDR1 and CDR2 sequences are MNHEY and SMNVEV (reference sequence). The CDR3 is made up of 19 amino acids. Unmatched junction bases numbered 13, after V lost 2 bases and J lost 0 bases. CDR3 sequence: CASSLGFLRWGGSYNEQFF. The CDR3 DNA reads TGTGCCAGCAGTTTAGGGTTTCTGAGGTGGGGGGGCTCCTACAATGAGCAGTTCTTC.

The rearrangement joins TRBV7-8 to TRBJ1-4; TRBD1 is a possible D gene (6 bases). Germline CDR1 is SGHVS and CDR2 is FQNEAQ. V was clipped by 4 bases and J by 5 bases, with 17 bases between them. The CDR3 spans 16 residues. CDR3 bases: TGTGCCAGCAGCTATGATAACAGGGTTAGGAATGAAAAACTGTTTTTT. Translation gives CASSYDNRVRNEKLFF.

The chain links TRBV24-1 to TRBJ2-1; the D gene is possibly TRBD2 (6 bases). The germline CDR1 and CDR2 sequences are KGHDR and SFDVKD. This CDR3 region has 15 residues. Trimming took off 5 bases at V and 3 bases at J, with 13 bases between the two ends. CDR3 sequence reads: CATSVGGGVYNEQFF. The DNA for the CDR3 is TGTGCCACCAGTGTGGGAGGCGGGGTCTACAATGAGCAGTTCTTC.

The CDR3 DNA sequence: TGCGCCAGCATGTTGGAGGGGGCAACAGATACGCAGTATTTT. Its translation: CASMLEGATDTQYF. The gene calls are TRBV5-1 and TRBJ2-3; TRBD1 might be the D (7 bases). The germline CDR1 and CDR2 sequences are SGHRS and YFSETQ. The CDR3 contains 14 residues. V gave up 6 bases and J gave up 3 bases, with 14 bases separating them.

CDR3 residues: CASLAAGQETQYF. In DNA, the CDR3 is TGTGCCAGCTTAGCGGCAGGCCAAGAGACCCAGTACTTC. This chain joins TRBV10-3 and TRBJ2-5; TRBD2 is a possible D gene (6 bases). This CDR3 spans 13 amino acids. V lost 10 bases and J lost 1, with 13 bases in between. CDR1 ENHRY and CDR2 SYGVKD come from the germline V gene.

This sequence joins TRBV20-1 and TRBJ2-2; D is unresolved. Germline assignment: CDR1 DFQATT and CDR2 SNEGSKA (reference sequence). Deletions cut 0 bases from V and 4 bases from J, with 18 bases between. The CDR3 extends over 17 amino acids. The CDR3 protein is CSARDLAGPTVTGELFF. As DNA, the CDR3 is TGCAGTGCTAGAGATTTAGCAGGCCCTACGGTCACCGGGGAGCTGTTTTTT.

V usage is TRBV10-3 and J usage is TRBJ2-2; D remains ambiguous. V lost 3 bases, J lost 6 bases, and 11 bases lay in between. The CDR3 is made up of 14 amino acids. Germline-derived CDR1 and CDR2 are ENHRY and SYGVKD. The DNA of the CDR3 is TGTGCCATCAGTGATAGTGGTCGGGCCGGGGAGCTGTTTTTT. Protein: CAISDSGRAGELFF.

The sample holds a few counts of this clonotype. J is TRBJ2-7 and V is TRBV4-2, with 9 positions matching TRBD1. The CDR3 sequence is 15 residues long. Germline loops: CDR1 LGHNA, CDR2 YNFKEQ. Germline trimming cut 3 bases from V and 5 bases from J; bases unmatched to any gene: 8. CDR3 bases: TGTGCCAGCAGCCATCCCGGGACAGGGTCTCACGAGCAGTACTTC. This translates into CASSHPGTGSHEQYF.

The CDR3 is CASSSLSGQGFGNTIYF. In DNA form, the CDR3 reads TGTGCCAGCAGCTCCCTTTCGGGACAGGGTTTTGGAAACACCATATATTTT. The chain joins TRBV11-2 to TRBJ1-3; 9 nucleotides agree with TRBD1. Germline V gene sequence: CDR1 SGHAT, CDR2 FQNNGV. Trimming took 4 bases from V and 3 from J; bases not matched to a gene: 10. The CDR3 loop spans 17 amino acids.

This clonotype was seen ten or more times. This chain joins TRBV5-1 and TRBJ1-2, with D possibly being TRBD1 (5 bases). From germline, CDR1 is SGHRS and CDR2 YFSETQ. The V end lost 2 bases, the J end lost 4 bases, and 6 bases lay between the germline ends. CDR3 length equals 12 residues. The CDR3 spells CASSFDSYGYTF. The CDR3 bases are TGCGCCAGCAGCTTTGACAGCTATGGCTACACCTTC.

The J gene is TRBJ2-7, the V gene TRBV5-5, with 7 bases matching TRBD1. The V gene's germline CDR1 is SGHKS and CDR2 YYEKEE (reference sequence). The J segment lost 5 bases and the V segment lost 0 bases, leaving 5 bases of the junction unmatched. The length of the CDR3 is 14 residues. CDR3 bases: TGTGCCAGCAGCTTGGGCGGGCAGGGGGACGAGCAGTACTTC. It encodes CASSLGGQGDEQYF. Drawing the rest from reference TRBV5-5 and TRBJ2-7, the complete variable domain is DAGVTQSPTHLIKTRGQQVTLRCSPISGHKSVSWYQQVLGQGPQFIFQYYEKEERGRGNFPDRFSARQFPNYSSELNVNALLLGDSALYLCASSLGGQGDEQYFGPGTRLTVT.

This clonotype was recorded a few times. This chain joins TRBV5-6 and TRBJ2-3, with TRBD2 matching 11 bases. Unmatched junction bases numbered 7, after V lost 1 base and J lost 6 bases. Germline V gives CDR1 SGHDT, CDR2 YYEEEE. There are 16 residues in the CDR3. CDR3 DNA: TGTGCCAGCAGCTTGTTGCGACTAGCGGGATACGATACGCAGTATTTT. Its protein product is CASSLLRLAGYDTQYF.

This clonotype appeared a few times. This chain joins TRBV6-1 and TRBJ2-7; D may be TRBD1 (6 bases). V lost 7 bases, J lost 3 bases, and 13 bases lay in between. The germline V gene encodes CDR1 MNHNS and CDR2 SASEGT. The CDR3 length is 13 residues. The CDR3 DNA reads TGTGCCAGCACCCTAGGGGGATACTACGAGCAGTACTTC. It translates to CASTLGGYYEQYF.

This chain uses TRBV5-1 with TRBJ2-7, with 8 bases aligning to TRBD2. The J segment lost 3 bases and the V segment lost 1 base, leaving 27 bases of the junction unmatched. Germline CDR1 reads SGHRS; CDR2 reads YFSETQ. CDR3 length: 22 amino acids. The DNA for the CDR3 is TGCGCCAGCAGCTTGACTCCCCCTTCTGGTAGCGGGACTACCAGTATGAGCTACGAGCAGTACTTC. Translating gives CASSLTPPSGSGTTSMSYEQYF.

This clonotype was recorded a few times. The V and J genes are TRBV2 and TRBJ1-1; D call uncertain. The germline V gene encodes CDR1 SNHLY and CDR2 FYNNEI. Trimming took 5 bases from V and 1 from J, leaving 5 bases between them. The CDR3 is 12 residues long. Here the CDR3 reads CASSHTNTEAFF. The DNA of the CDR3 is TGTGCCAGCAGTCACACGAACACTGAAGCTTTCTTT.

In its sample, this clonotype was seen a few times. V is TRBV6-1 and J is TRBJ2-3; D might be TRBD1 or TRBD2, each matching 5 bases. V was trimmed by 5 bases and J by 4 bases, leaving 19 bases between them. This CDR3 comprises 16 residues. Germline V gene sequence: CDR1 MNHNS, CDR2 SASEGT. The CDR3 DNA follows: TGTGCCAGCAGTACCCCGGGGCAAGCAGGACCAGATACGCAGTATTTT. Translated: CASSTPGQAGPDTQYF.

The chain employs TRBV24-1 and TRBJ2-5; 7 bases fit TRBD2. The CDR3 is 13 amino acids. Germline loops: CDR1 KGHDR, CDR2 SFDVKD. Germline trimming cut 5 bases from V and 5 bases from J; bases unmatched to any gene: 4. CDR3 residues: CATSGEGRETQYF. The DNA for the CDR3 is TGTGCCACCAGTGGGGAGGGGAGGGAGACCCAGTACTTC.

The CDR3 sequence is CATSDNRLAGDTETQYF. The CDR3 bases are TGTGCCACCAGTGACAATAGACTAGCGGGAGATACTGAGACCCAGTACTTC. The chain has TRBV24-1 and TRBJ2-5; 12 positions agree with TRBD2. The CDR3 is 17 amino acids. CDR1 and CDR2 (germline): KGHDR, SFDVKD. Unmatched junction bases numbered 10, after V lost 4 bases and J lost 5 bases.

V gene TRBV2 combines with J gene TRBJ2-5; tentatively, D is TRBD1 or TRBD2 (5 bases each). CDR1 is SNHLY, CDR2 FYNNEI, per germline. The CDR3 is 15 amino acids. V lost 4 bases and J lost 5, with 17 bases in between. The CDR3 is CASSASRGTGETQYF. The CDR3 nucleotides read TGTGCCAGCAGTGCCAGCCGGGGCACCGGGGAGACCCAGTACTTC. The full variable domain, with the rest looked up from reference TRBV2 and TRBJ2-5, is EPEVTQTPSHQVTQMGQEVILRCVPISNHLYFYWYRQILGQKVEFLVSFYNNEISEKSEIFDDQFSVERPDGSNFTLKIRSTKLEDSAMYFCASSASRGTGETQYFGPGTRLLVL.

This clonotype was picked up a small number of times. The rearrangement uses TRBV15 and TRBJ1-1; TRBD1 matches at 7 bases. The junction had 7 bases not matched to a gene; V was cut back by 6 bases and J by 0 bases. This CDR3 spans 15 amino acids. Per germline, CDR1 LNHNV and CDR2 YYDKDF (reference sequence). Here the CDR3 reads CATRAGGLMNTEAFF. CDR3 sequence (DNA): TGTGCCACCAGGGCAGGGGGACTAATGAACACTGAAGCTTTCTTT.

This clonotype was found a few times. The V gene is TRBV29-1, the J gene TRBJ2-2; D is possibly TRBD1 (5 bases). CDR3 length: 14 residues. Looked up from germline, CDR1 is SQVTM and CDR2 is ANQGSEA. V was pared by 4 bases and J by 4 bases, with 13 bases between. The CDR3 here is CSVARELVTGELFF. Written as DNA, the CDR3 is TGCAGCGTTGCCAGGGAATTGGTCACCGGGGAGCTGTTTTTT.

The V gene is TRBV5-1, the J gene TRBJ2-3; TRBD2 matches 11 bases. Losses at the gene ends were 5 bases for V and 5 bases for J; bases not matched to a gene: 4. This CDR3 has 14 residues. Germline CDR1 SGHRS, CDR2 YFSETQ. CDR3 bases: TGCGCCAGCAGAACGGGACTAGCGGTAGATACGCAGTATTTT. Translated, it gives CASRTGLAVDTQYF.

The V gene is TRBV5-1, the J gene TRBJ2-7; TRBD2 aligns across 8 bases. The length of the CDR3 is 15 residues. Germline V gives CDR1 SGHRS, CDR2 YFSETQ. V lost 2 bases and J lost 0; bases outside the gene matches: 4. The CDR3 DNA sequence: TGCGCCAGCAGCTTAGAGCGGGGGCCCTCCTACGAGCAGTACGTC. It specifies CASSLERGPSYEQYV.

The CDR3 loop reads CASSLGGGTTGELFF. The CDR3 DNA reads as TGTGCCAGCAGCTTGGGCGGGGGGACCACCGGGGAGCTGTTTTTT. The genes are TRBV7-2 and TRBJ2-2; 8 bases are shared with TRBD2. Looked up from germline, CDR1 is SGHTA and CDR2 is FQGNSA. V trimming: 3 bases; J trimming: 4 bases; junction bases outside the gene matches: 4. The CDR3 totals 15 residues.

The V call is TRBV7-2, the J call TRBJ2-5, with TRBD2 identical over 12 bases. Germline trimming cut 1 base from V and 5 bases from J; bases unmatched to any gene: 8. This CDR3 contains 17 residues. Per the germline V gene, CDR1 is SGHTA and CDR2 is FQGNSA. The CDR3 sequence is CASSLGASGRAVETQYF. The CDR3 DNA follows: TGTGCCAGCAGCTTAGGAGCTAGCGGGAGGGCCGTGGAGACCCAGTACTTC.

This clonotype was recorded a few times. V usage is TRBV9 and J usage is TRBJ2-2; D not resolved. Germline V lookup: CDR1 SGDLS, CDR2 YYNGEE. Between the trimmed V and J ends, which lost 0 bases and 0 bases, there was a span of 3 bases. The CDR3 loop spans 14 amino acids. The CDR3, as DNA: TGTGCCAGCAGCGTAGCAGCGAACACCGGGGAGCTGTTTTTT. Protein product: CASSVAANTGELFF.

This clonotype was counted only a few times. The junction does not match germline at one end; this may be a read error. The chain uses TRBV11-2 and TRBJ1-2; perhaps TRBD1 as D (6 bases). Germline V CDR1 and CDR2: SGHAT, FQNNGV. The CDR3 spans 13 residues. The CDR3, as DNA: TGTGCCAGCAGCTTATACGGCCCCGTCGGGGGCGACTTC. Its protein is CASSLYGPVGGDF.

V gene TRBV13 combines with J gene TRBJ2-3; D might be TRBD1 (6 bases). Trimming stripped 2 bases from V and 6 bases from J, with 18 bases between. Per the germline V gene, CDR1 is PRHDT and CDR2 is FYEKMQ (reference sequence). This CDR3 spans 16 amino acids. The CDR3 coding sequence is TGTGCCAGCAGCTTAATCTTGCAGGGGACCTGGGATACGCAGTATTTT. It is translated as CASSLILQGTWDTQYF.